This paragraph covers one T cell receptor (beta chain) sequence. What it binds is not known. Distinct nucleotide sequences in the sample also encode this CDR3. This specimen belongs to a study of shared clonotypes between healthy human individuals. Across the whole study: CD4 naive cells filled three plates per donor, CD4 memory three, CD8 naive two and CD8 memory one. Study-wide findings and caveats: The naive CD4 repertoires of several donors were compared, and approximately 5% of clonotypes were shared.

Sequenced by immunoSEQ multiplex PCR; TCRdb stores in-frame clones only, minus some. The sample lists 110,000 or so clones; over 65% were seen once. The CDR3 runs to 15 residues. J was trimmed by 4 bases and V by 4 bases; bases with no gene match: 5. The germline V gene encodes CDR1 SGHNT and CDR2 YYREEE (reference sequence). Only Caucasian adults living in Nashville, Tennessee made up the donor group. Both CD45RO+ cells and CCR7-negative CD45RA+ TemRA cells were combined to make up CD8 memory. The sequence was obtained from a woman in her twenties or thirties in good health. This sequence joins TRBV5-4 and TRBJ2-5, with 12 nucleotides matching TRBD2. Sequencing was done on a sample of memory CD8+ T cells sorted from blood. Subset reported: CD45RO+ cells pooled with CCR7-negative TemRA cells. The CDR3 nucleotides are TGTGCCAGCAGCCTAGCGGGAGGGCCCGGAGAGACCCAGTACTTC. Translating it yields CASSLAGGPGETQYF. The variable domain in full, with the rest retrieved from reference TRBV5-4 and TRBJ2-5, is ETGVTQSPTHLIKTRGQQVTLRCSSQSGHNTVSWYQQALGQGPQFIFQYYREEENGRGNFPPRFSGLQFPNYSSELNVNALELDDSALYLCASSLAGGPGETQYFGPGTRLLVL.